This T cell receptor beta chain appears in the sequencing data of a study of post-analysis software for immune sequencing data. Study results and limitations: Controls had lower frequencies than patients of about five TRBV segments, which included TRBV5-6, TRBV5-1 and TRBV20-1.

Germline V gives CDR1 MNHNY, CDR2 SVGAGI (reference sequence). V was pared by 6 bases and J by 2 bases, with 20 bases between. The CDR3 spans 17 residues. Concerning this clonotype itself: Its specificity is unknown.

cDNA libraries of TCR beta carried unique molecular identifiers. TCRdb reprocessed the PCR reads with MiXCR, giving one entry per CDR3 protein. The sample lists 750,000 to 950,000 distinct CDR3 sequences; roughly half were seen once. The chain has TRBV6-6 and TRBJ1-5; possibly TRBD1 for D (5 bases). Material: blood. The clonotype comes from a girl between 5 and 17 years old with multiple sclerosis. The DNA of the CDR3 is TGTGCCAGCAGACCAACCCCTACAGGTATAGGCAATCAGCCCCAGCATTTT. Translating it yields CASRPTPTGIGNQPQHF.